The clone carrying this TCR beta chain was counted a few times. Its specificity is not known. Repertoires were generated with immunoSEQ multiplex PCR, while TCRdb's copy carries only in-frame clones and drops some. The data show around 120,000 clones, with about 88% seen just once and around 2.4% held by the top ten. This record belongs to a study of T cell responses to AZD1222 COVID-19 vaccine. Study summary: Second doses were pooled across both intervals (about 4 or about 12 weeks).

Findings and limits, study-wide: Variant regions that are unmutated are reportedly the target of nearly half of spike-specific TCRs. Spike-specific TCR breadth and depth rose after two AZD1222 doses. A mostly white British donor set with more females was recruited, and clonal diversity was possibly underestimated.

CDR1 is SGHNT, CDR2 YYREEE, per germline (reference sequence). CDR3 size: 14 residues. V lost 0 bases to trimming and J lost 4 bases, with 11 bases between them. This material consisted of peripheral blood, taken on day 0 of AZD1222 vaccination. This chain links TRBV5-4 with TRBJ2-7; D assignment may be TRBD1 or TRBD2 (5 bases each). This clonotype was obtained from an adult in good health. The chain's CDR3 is CASSLGQGEYEQYF. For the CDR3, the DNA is TGTGCCAGCAGCTTGGGCCAGGGAGAATACGAGCAGTACTTC. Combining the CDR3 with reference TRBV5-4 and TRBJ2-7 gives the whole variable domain ETGVTQSPTHLIKTRGQQVTLRCSSQSGHNTVSWYQQALGQGPQFIFQYYREEENGRGNFPPRFSGLQFPNYSSELNVNALELDDSALYLCASSLGQGEYEQYFGPGTRLTVT.